Listed below are T cell receptor beta chains from one sample, sequenced in a study of blood T cell repertoires in COVID-19. The table came from immunoSEQ multiplex PCR; TCRdb's copy has only in-frame clones and leaves some out. This table has under 250,000 clones, 65% to 85% appearing once. Sample: peripheral blood. These receptors originate from a woman at least 80 years old with acute or convalescent COVID-19. Both conserved end residues are part of each CDR3. Fields, in order: J gene, D gene, V gene, CDR3 length, clone size, CDR3 protein, CDR3 DNA. A D gene is named only where the DNA matches it firmly. Rows may omit the clone size; those that give it use once, few, many or a size class.

TRBJ2-5 TRBD2 TRBV7-9 16 . CASSSLAGGYQETQYF TGTGCCAGCAGCTCATTAGCGGGAGGGTACCAAGAGACCCAGTACTTC
TRBJ2-2 TRBD2 TRBV19 18 . CASSIETSGSLGTGELFF TGTGCCAGTAGTATAGAGACTAGCGGTTCTCTGGGGACCGGGGAGCTGTTTTTT
TRBJ2-1 TRBD2 TRBV4-1 14 . CASSRTSVYNEQFF TGCGCCAGCAGCCGGACTAGCGTCTACAATGAGCAGTTCTTC
TRBJ1-5 TRBD1 TRBV10-2 14 . CASRGQGSNQPQHF TGCGCCAGCAGAGGACAGGGCAGCAATCAGCCCCAGCATTTT
TRBJ2-3 TRBD2 TRBV25-1 18 . CASSDSLGGGARTDTQYF TGTGCCAGCAGTGACTCCCTCGGCGGGGGGGCCAGGACAGATACGCAGTATTTT
TRBJ1-5 . TRBV6-5 16 . CASSYSSTGLNQPQHF TGTGCCAGCAGTTACTCGTCAACGGGTCTAAATCAGCCCCAGCATTTT
TRBJ1-2 TRBD1 TRBV7-9 19 . CASSLARGQGPDGGYGYTF TGTGCCAGCAGCTTAGCGAGAGGACAGGGGCCCGATGGCGGCTATGGCTACACCTTC
TRBJ1-1 . TRBV10-3 14 few CAIRRDRLNTEAFF TGTGCCATCAGAAGAGACAGATTGAACACTGAAGCTTTCTTT
TRBJ1-6 TRBD1 TRBV5-1 16 . CASSLGSGGSYSPLHF TGCGCCAGCAGCTTGGGGTCAGGGGGCAGTTATTCACCCCTCCACTTT
TRBJ2-3 . TRBV10-1 14 . CASSEVGSTDTQYF TGCGCCAGCAGTGAGGTCGGGAGCACAGATACGCAGTATTTT
TRBJ2-4 TRBD1 TRBV2 15 once CASSQRQGAANIQYF TGTGCCAGCAGCCAACGACAGGGGGCGGCAAACATTCAGTACTTC
TRBJ1-6 . TRBV5-6 15 . CASSLAGIYNSPLHF TGTGCCAGCAGCTTGGCAGGGATCTATAATTCACCCCTCCACTTT